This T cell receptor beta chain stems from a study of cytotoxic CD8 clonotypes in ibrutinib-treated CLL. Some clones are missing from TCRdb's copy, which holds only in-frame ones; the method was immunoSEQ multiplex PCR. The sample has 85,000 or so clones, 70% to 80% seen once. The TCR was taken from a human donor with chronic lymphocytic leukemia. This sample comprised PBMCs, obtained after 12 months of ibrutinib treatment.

In DNA, the CDR3 is TGTGCCAGCAGCAACGGACAGGGGAGGCACTATGGCTACACCTTC. Residues: CASSNGQGRHYGYTF. This sequence joins TRBV6-6 and TRBJ1-2; 9 bases fit TRBD1. This CDR3 is 15 amino acids long. Germline assignment: CDR1 MNHNY and CDR2 SVGAGI (reference sequence). J gave up 3 bases and V 6 bases, and 8 bases lay outside the gene matches.